The 14 T cell receptor beta chains presented below share a single source sample, sequenced in a study of OX40 agonist ivuxolimab in advanced cancers. Using immunoSEQ multiplex PCR, the repertoire was profiled, and TCRdb retains in-frame clones only, with some absent. The sample has about 34,000 clones; approximately 78% are singletons. Here the sequenced sample was CD4+ or CD8+ T cells sorted from blood, taken in a trial of the OX40 agonist ivuxolimab. These receptors were collected from an adult with an advanced solid tumor such as melanoma, head and neck, liver or kidney cancer.

This clone was observed a handful of times. V and J are TRBV27 and TRBJ2-3, with D uncertain. CDR1 and CDR2 (germline): MNHEY, SMNVEV (reference sequence). This CDR3 has 13 residues. V was pared by 10 bases and J by 2 bases, with 13 bases between. As DNA, the CDR3 is TGTGCCACCAGCTCGCGGAACACAGATACGCAGTATTTT. Encoded protein: CATSSRNTDTQYF.

The chain is built from TRBV5-1 and TRBJ2-6, with 9 bases fitting TRBD1. V was clipped by 0 bases and J by 5 bases; unmatched bases: 18. Germline V CDR1 and CDR2: SGHRS, YFSETQ. CDR3 length: 21 amino acids. The DNA for the CDR3 is TGCGCCAGCAGCTTGGCCGAGATTGGGACAGGGAAACGTCTCTGGGCCAACGTCCTGACTTTC. It is translated as CASSLAEIGTGKRLWANVLTF.

As regards this clone: It is unclear where the CDR3 begins or ends on the DNA, so no DNA is shown, and the CDR3 is as TCRdb lists it. The J gene is TRBJ2-3, the V gene TRBV5-1; the table's D call, TRBD2, has no DNA check behind it. CDR1 SGHRS and CDR2 YFSETQ come from the germline V gene. 14 amino acids form the CDR3, both terminal residues included. The CDR3 spells CASSSTVAGGIGYF.

This clone occurred a few times. The chain couples TRBV10-3 to TRBJ1-2, with 7 bases fitting TRBD1. CDR1 ENHRY and CDR2 SYGVKD come from the germline V gene. With V trimmed by 5 bases and J by 8 bases, 8 bases remained unmatched. The CDR3 sequence is 13 residues long. In DNA, the CDR3 is TGTGCCATCAGTCAATTGACAGGGAGCGGCTACACCTTC. It yields the protein CAISQLTGSGYTF.

This clone was recorded a few times. This sequence joins TRBV30 and TRBJ2-7; D might be TRBD1 (6 bases). V lost 2 bases to trimming and J lost 2 bases, with 16 bases between them. The CDR3 contains 15 residues. Per the germline V gene, CDR1 is GTSNPN and CDR2 is SVGIG (reference sequence). The CDR3 sequence: CAWSSRQVRTYEQYF. The CDR3 DNA follows: TGTGCCTGGAGTTCTCGACAGGTCCGGACCTACGAGCAGTACTTC.

V gene TRBV19 combines with J gene TRBJ2-2, with a tentative D call TRBD1 (6 bases). V shed 4 bases and J shed 5 bases, with 14 bases lying between them. This CDR3 contains 15 residues. Germline V gene sequence: CDR1 LNHDA, CDR2 SQIVND (reference sequence). The CDR3 DNA reads as TGTGCCAGTAGTAGCGTGGACAGTCCAACCGGGGAGCTGTTTTTT. Its protein product is CASSSVDSPTGELFF.

The CDR3 DNA is TGTGCCAGCTCACCGAACAGCTATAATTCACCCCTCCACTTT. Translated: CASSPNSYNSPLHF. V gene TRBV18 combines with J gene TRBJ1-6; the D is unclear. Trimming pared 3 bases from V and 3 bases from J, leaving 6 bases between. The CDR3 covers 14 residues. CDR1 KGHSH and CDR2 LQKENI come from the germline V gene.

The V gene is TRBV29-1, the J gene TRBJ2-1, with TRBD2 matching 10 bases. The V segment lost 5 bases and the J segment 7 bases; nucleotides outside the gene matches: 5. The CDR3 extends over 13 amino acids. CDR1 is SQVTM and CDR2 is ANQGSEA in the germline V gene. This CDR3 reads CSVRPSGGNEQFF. In DNA form, the CDR3 reads TGCAGCGTTCGACCTAGCGGGGGTAATGAGCAGTTCTTC.

The chain is built from TRBV4-3 and TRBJ2-1; 7 bases match TRBD2. Looked up from germline, CDR1 is LGHNA and CDR2 is YSLEER. The CDR3 loop spans 14 amino acids. V lost 0 bases, J lost 8 bases, and 4 bases stayed unmatched. This chain's CDR3 is CASSQDWGGDEQFF. In nucleotides, the CDR3 is TGCGCCAGCAGCCAAGATTGGGGGGGGGATGAGCAGTTCTTC.

Note on this clone: The junction does not match germline at one end; this may be a read error. The sample holds other DNA sequences that translate to the same CDR3. The chain recombines TRBV5-4 with TRBJ1-4; TRBD1 agrees at 7 bases. Germline V gene sequence: CDR1 SGHNT, CDR2 YYREEE (reference sequence). This CDR3 contains 14 residues. The CDR3: CASSLNRGSEKLFF. CDR3 DNA: TGTGCCAGCAGCTTGAACAGGGGAAGCGAAAAGCTGTTTTTT.

The chain joins TRBV19 to TRBJ2-7, with D possibly being TRBD2 (5 bases). V was cut by 0 bases and J by 2 bases, with 11 bases left in between. Germline V gives CDR1 LNHDA, CDR2 SQIVND (reference sequence). CDR3 size: 15 residues. As DNA, the CDR3 is TGTGCCAGTAGTATAGATCCCAGCGGAGCCTACGAGCAGTACTTC. Translated: CASSIDPSGAYEQYF.

The V call is TRBV18, the J call TRBJ2-2; TRBD2 aligns across 8 bases. The CDR3 has 15 amino acids. Germline loops: CDR1 KGHSH, CDR2 LQKENI. With V trimmed by 3 bases and J by 6 bases, 6 bases remained unmatched. The CDR3 DNA reads as TGTGCCAGCTCACCGAAAGCGGGAGTTCCCGGGGAGCTGTTTTTT. Its protein product is CASSPKAGVPGELFF.

The chain has TRBV30 and TRBJ2-7; D perhaps matches TRBD2 (6 bases). Deletions cut 3 bases from V and 3 bases from J, with 12 bases between. CDR1 and CDR2 from the germline V gene are GTSNPN and SVGIG (reference sequence). CDR3 length: 13 residues. CDR3 nucleotide sequence: TGTGCCTGGAGGGGACCCGGGGGCTACGAGCAGTACTTC. Its protein is CAWRGPGGYEQYF.

The chain couples TRBV11-2 to TRBJ2-1; a weak D match, TRBD2 (6 bases). The CDR3 loop spans 17 amino acids. CDR1 and CDR2 from the germline V gene are SGHAT and FQNNGV. Trimming took 5 bases from V and 4 from J, leaving 21 bases between them. The CDR3 nucleotides read TGTGCCAGCAGCCAGACGGGCGGCGGGAAGATTTACAATGAGCAGTTCTTC. Its protein is CASSQTGGGKIYNEQFF.